The 24 T cell receptor beta chains given below trace back to one sample, sequenced in a study of blood T cell repertoires in COVID-19. Only in-frame clones appear in the TCRdb table, and some are missing; sequencing was by immunoSEQ multiplex PCR. The table lists approximately 260,000 clones, approximately 85% of them singletons, with approximately 11% in the top ten. The sample taken for sequencing was peripheral blood. Receptors originate from a woman aged 70-85 years with acute or convalescent COVID-19.

The J gene is TRBJ1-2, the V gene TRBV29-1, with TRBD1 as a possible D gene (6 bases). The germline V gene encodes CDR1 SQVTM and CDR2 ANQGSEA. V lost 3 bases and J 4 bases, leaving 18 bases between the germline ends. The CDR3 contains 15 residues. The CDR3 nucleotides are TGCAGCGTTGATATGGGACATCACTCCGCCTATGGCTACACCTTC. Protein product: CSVDMGHHSAYGYTF.

This chain uses TRBV7-9 with TRBJ2-7; D is perhaps TRBD2 (5 bases). The V gene's germline CDR1 is SEHNR and CDR2 FQNEAQ (reference sequence). The length of the CDR3 is 14 residues. Trimming pared 1 base from V and 7 bases from J, leaving 14 bases between. CDR3: CASSLDFGEGEQYF. The CDR3 nucleotides are TGTGCCAGCAGCTTAGATTTCGGGGAAGGTGAGCAGTACTTC.

J is TRBJ1-2 and V is TRBV7-9, with a weak D call TRBD1 (5 bases). The ends were cut back, 5 bases at V and 6 bases at J, with 13 bases in the middle. The CDR3 length is 13 residues. Germline V gives CDR1 SEHNR, CDR2 FQNEAQ (reference sequence). CDR3 DNA sequence: TGTGCCAGCAGCCTAGACAGAGGGAATGGCTACACCTTC. It yields the protein CASSLDRGNGYTF. Using reference TRBV7-9 and TRBJ1-2 for the parts outside the CDR3, the full variable domain is DTGVSQNPRHKITKRGQNVTFRCDPISEHNRLYWYRQTLGQGPEFLTYFQNEAQLEKSRLLSDRFSAERPKGSFSTLEIQRTEQGDSAMYLCASSLDRGNGYTFGSGTRLTVV.

The J gene is TRBJ1-1, the V gene TRBV29-1, with no clear D. The germline V gene encodes CDR1 SQVTM and CDR2 ANQGSEA. Deletions cut 4 bases from V and 9 bases from J, with 18 bases between. CDR3 size: 13 residues. The chain's CDR3 is CSVGRSQAGKAFF. The CDR3, as DNA: TGCAGCGTTGGAAGGTCGCAGGCTGGCAAAGCTTTCTTT.

CDR3 region: CAWSVIQRGGGEQFF. Written as DNA, the CDR3 is TGTGCCTGGAGTGTAATACAGCGGGGGGGCGGTGAGCAGTTCTTC. The J gene is TRBJ2-1, the V gene TRBV30; TRBD2 matches 10 bases. V gave up 0 bases and J gave up 9 bases; unmatched junction bases: 8. This CDR3 is 15 amino acids long. Germline V gene sequence: CDR1 GTSNPN, CDR2 SVGIG (reference sequence).

This clone was counted a single time. The chain couples TRBV21-1 to TRBJ1-5; TRBD1, the D gene given by the table, was not confirmed from the DNA. TRBV21-1 is a listed pseudogene. This CDR3 has 16 amino acids. CDR3 amino acids: CQRGDRGPYSNQPQHF. CDR3 sequence (DNA): TGCCAACGAGGGGACAGGGGGCCTTATAGCAATCAGCCCCAGCATTTT.

The chain carries TRBV18 and TRBJ1-1; 8 bases align to TRBD1. Germline CDR1 is KGHSH and CDR2 is LQKENI. CDR3 length: 15 residues. V shed 0 bases and J 5 bases; nucleotides not matched to a gene: 5. DNA for the CDR3: TGTGCCAGCTCACCACCGACCAGACAGGGGACTGAAGCTTTCTTT. Translated, it gives CASSPPTRQGTEAFF.

The chain carries TRBV10-1 and TRBJ2-5; 9 bases match TRBD1. V shed 6 bases and J 4 bases; nucleotides not matched to a gene: 6. CDR3 length: 14 amino acids. Germline V CDR1 and CDR2: WNHNN, SYGVQD (reference sequence). This CDR3 reads CASSAGTGSETQYF. Here the CDR3 DNA reads TGCGCCAGCAGCGCCGGGACAGGGTCAGAGACCCAGTACTTC.

The V call is TRBV18, the J call TRBJ2-7; the match to TRBD2 covers 13 bases. The germline CDR1 and CDR2 sequences are KGHSH and LQKENI. The trim removed 5 bases at V and 4 bases at J, leaving 11 bases unmatched. This CDR3 region has 17 residues. CDR3 coding DNA: TGTGCCAGCTCAACAGGACTAGCGGGGGCCCCAGGTTACGAGCAGTACTTC. Protein product: CASSTGLAGAPGYEQYF.

The V gene is TRBV16, the J gene TRBJ1-5; 9 bases are shared with TRBD1. CDR3 length equals 16 residues. The germline CDR1 and CDR2 sequences are KGHSY and FQNENV. V gave up 1 base and J gave up 5 bases; unmatched junction bases: 6. The CDR3 is CASSQWGTGRHQPQHF. DNA for the CDR3: TGTGCCAGCAGCCAATGGGGGACAGGGAGGCATCAGCCCCAGCATTTT. Full variable domain (remainder filled in from reference TRBV16 and TRBJ1-5): GEEVAQTPKHLVRGEGQKAKLYCAPIKGHSYVFWYQQVLKNEFKFLISFQNENVFDETGMPKERFSAKCLPNSPCSLEIQATKLEDSAVYFCASSQWGTGRHQPQHFGDGTRLSIL.

This clone was detected only once. The chain recombines TRBV7-9 with TRBJ2-7; no clear D. Trimming shortened V by 1 base and J by 0 bases, and 7 bases separated the two germline ends. Germline V gene data show CDR1 as SEHNR and CDR2 as FQNEAQ (reference sequence). The CDR3 length is 14 residues. The CDR3 nucleotides are TGTGCCAGCAGCTTAGGGGCAGTCTCCTACGAGCAGTACTTC. This translates into CASSLGAVSYEQYF.

This clone has just one count. V usage is TRBV30 and J usage is TRBJ1-6, with D possibly TRBD1 on 6 matching bases. Trimming cost V 3 bases and J 7 bases, with 10 bases left between them. The germline V gene has CDR1 GTSNPN and CDR2 SVGIG (reference sequence). This CDR3 spans 13 amino acids. The CDR3 loop reads CAWRGTPNSPLHF. DNA for the CDR3: TGTGCCTGGAGGGGGACACCGAATTCACCCCTCCACTTT.

The chain combines TRBV3-1 (or the pseudogene TRBV3-2) with TRBJ1-4; unclear D gene. Germline CDR1 and CDR2: LGHDT and YNNKEL (reference sequence). The CDR3 spans 15 residues. V lost 4 bases, J lost 8 bases, and 17 bases lay in between. The CDR3, as DNA: TGTGCCAGCAGCCGCGGAGGTCCGGGCGGAGAAAAACTGTTTTTT. The encoded protein is CASSRGGPGGEKLFF.

The rearrangement links TRBV7-9 to TRBJ1-2; D is ambiguous. V shed 2 bases and J shed 3 bases, with 10 bases lying between them. Germline V gene sequence: CDR1 SEHNR, CDR2 FQNEAQ (reference sequence). This CDR3 comprises 14 residues. This chain's CDR3 is CASSLTHRDYGYTF. The CDR3 nucleotides read TGTGCCAGCAGCTTAACCCACAGAGACTATGGCTACACCTTC.

In its sample, this clone was seen a few times. This rearrangement joins TRBV7-2 to TRBJ1-5, with D uncertain. The CDR3 runs to 14 residues. Germline values: CDR1 SGHTA, CDR2 FQGNSA. Trimming left V 3 bases short and J 4 bases short, with 10 bases between. CDR3 protein: CASSFRGLNQPQHF. The CDR3 bases are TGTGCCAGCAGCTTCCGGGGTTTAAATCAGCCCCAGCATTTT.

The genes are TRBV19 and TRBJ1-2; D is unclear. The V gene lost 2 bases and the J gene lost 3 bases, with 7 bases spanning the gap. CDR3 length: 13 amino acids. CDR1 and CDR2 from the germline V gene are LNHDA and SQIVND (reference sequence). The CDR3: CASSIMSDYGYTF. The CDR3 nucleotides are TGTGCCAGTAGTATAATGTCGGACTATGGCTACACCTTC.

The chain has TRBV7-8 and TRBJ2-1; 9 bases agree with TRBD1. Germline loops: CDR1 SGHVS, CDR2 FQNEAQ. The CDR3 loop spans 15 amino acids. Trimming cost V 5 bases and J 0 bases; bases outside gene matches: 2. Written as DNA, the CDR3 is TGTGCCAGCAGCCAGGACAGGGGCTCCTACAATGAGCAGTTCTTC. This sequence encodes CASSQDRGSYNEQFF.

The chain recombines TRBV5-1 with TRBJ2-5, with D tentatively TRBD1 (6 bases). This CDR3 region has 19 residues. Trimming took off 4 bases at V and 1 base at J, with 26 bases between the two ends. The germline V gene has CDR1 SGHRS and CDR2 YFSETQ. The CDR3 DNA follows: TGCGCCAGCAGCCCAACGCGCGTATTAGGACAGAACTTCCAAGAGACCCAGTACTTC. Amino acid sequence: CASSPTRVLGQNFQETQYF.

This clone was counted between two and nine times. The chain joins TRBV18 to TRBJ1-5; D not certain. The germline gives CDR1 KGHSH, CDR2 LQKENI. The CDR3 is made up of 15 amino acids. V shed 2 bases and J shed 0 bases, with 8 bases lying between them. The CDR3 loop reads CASSPGGLSNQPQHF. In DNA, the CDR3 is TGTGCCAGCTCACCAGGAGGACTTAGCAATCAGCCCCAGCATTTT.

The rearrangement uses TRBV2 and TRBJ2-6; D is perhaps TRBD1 (6 bases). CDR1 and CDR2 (germline): SNHLY, FYNNEI. Trimming removed 6 bases at V and 2 bases at J, with 11 bases between. The CDR3 length is 15 residues. CDR3 DNA: TGTGCCAGCAGCGACAACAGGGCTGGGGCCAACGTCCTGACTTTC. Translation gives CASSDNRAGANVLTF.

The chain links TRBV5-1 to TRBJ2-5; 7 positions agree with TRBD2. Losses at the gene ends were 2 bases for V and 5 bases for J; bases not matched to a gene: 3. This CDR3 is built from 13 residues. Germline V gene lookup returns CDR1 SGHRS and CDR2 YFSETQ. The CDR3 loop is CASSFLGGETQYF. The CDR3 nucleotides are TGCGCCAGCAGCTTCCTGGGGGGGGAGACCCAGTACTTC.

The CDR3, as DNA: TGTGCCAGCAGCCCCCCGACAGCGAACTATGGCTACACCTTC. It encodes CASSPPTANYGYTF. This chain links TRBV5-4 with TRBJ1-2; D might be TRBD1 (5 bases). The length of the CDR3 is 14 residues. Germline V gene data show CDR1 as SGHNT and CDR2 as YYREEE (reference sequence). V gave up 4 bases and J gave up 2 bases, with 12 bases separating them.

This clone was observed a few times. V and J are TRBV5-1 and TRBJ1-4, with D perhaps TRBD1 (5 bases). The CDR3 spans 16 residues. Germline CDR1 is SGHRS and CDR2 is YFSETQ. V was shortened by 4 bases and J by 5 bases, with 18 bases between the two germline ends. CDR3 sequence reads: CASSEPAGRWNEKLFF. The CDR3 coding sequence is TGCGCCAGCAGCGAACCTGCAGGGCGGTGGAATGAAAAACTGTTTTTT.

This rearrangement joins TRBV7-8 to TRBJ1-2; tentative D call: TRBD1 (5 bases). V was shortened by 5 bases and J by 5 bases, with 21 bases between the two germline ends. Germline CDR1 is SGHVS and CDR2 is FQNEAQ. The CDR3 length is 16 residues. CDR3 coding DNA: TGTGCCAGCAGCCCCTTGGACGGTTGGGGGGGTTATGGCTACACCTTC. Translation: CASSPLDGWGGYGYTF. Filled out from reference TRBV7-8 and TRBJ1-2, the complete variable domain reads GAGVSQSPRYKVAKRGQDVALRCDPISGHVSLFWYQQALGQGPEFLTYFQNEAQLDKSGLPSDRFFAERPEGSVSTLKIQRTQQEDSAVYLCASSPLDGWGGYGYTFGSGTRLTVV.